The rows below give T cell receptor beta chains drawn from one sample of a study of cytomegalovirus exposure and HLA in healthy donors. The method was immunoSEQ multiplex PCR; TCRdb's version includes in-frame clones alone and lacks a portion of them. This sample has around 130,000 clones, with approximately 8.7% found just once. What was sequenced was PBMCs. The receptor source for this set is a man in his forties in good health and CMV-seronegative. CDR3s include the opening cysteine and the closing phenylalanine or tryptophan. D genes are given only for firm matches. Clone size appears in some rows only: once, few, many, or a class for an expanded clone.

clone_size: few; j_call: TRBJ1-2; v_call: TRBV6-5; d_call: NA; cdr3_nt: TGTGCCAGCAGCCCCTTGGGGGGGCAAGGCTACACCTTC; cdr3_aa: CASSPLGGQGYTF
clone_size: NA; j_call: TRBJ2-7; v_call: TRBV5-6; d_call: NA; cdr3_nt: TGTGCCAGCAGCTTGGTGGCCGGAGACTACGAGCAGTACTTC; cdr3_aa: CASSLVAGDYEQYF
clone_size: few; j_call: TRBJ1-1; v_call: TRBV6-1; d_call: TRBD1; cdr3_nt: TGTGCCAGCAGAGCGGACAGGGGCAACACTGAAGCTTTCTTT; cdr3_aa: CASRADRGNTEAFF
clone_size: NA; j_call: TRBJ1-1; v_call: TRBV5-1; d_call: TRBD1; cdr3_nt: TGCGCCAGCAGCGACGGGACAGGGAACACTGAAGCTTTCTTT; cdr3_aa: CASSDGTGNTEAFF
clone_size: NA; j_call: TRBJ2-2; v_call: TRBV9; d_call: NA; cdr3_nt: TGTGCCAGCAGCGTAGGGGGCTTGGGAACCGGGGAGCTGTTTTTT; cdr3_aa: CASSVGGLGTGELFF
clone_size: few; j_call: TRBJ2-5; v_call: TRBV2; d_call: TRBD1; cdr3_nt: TGTGCCAGCACCGAGACAGGGATCGCCACTTACTTC; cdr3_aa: CASTETGIATYF
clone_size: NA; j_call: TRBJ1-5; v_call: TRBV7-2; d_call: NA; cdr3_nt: TGTGCCAGCAGCTTAGGGGGGCCGACCAATCAGCCCCAGCATTTT; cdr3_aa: CASSLGGPTNQPQHF
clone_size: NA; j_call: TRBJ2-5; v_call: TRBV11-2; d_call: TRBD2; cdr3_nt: TGTGCCAGCAGCCGGGGGGGAGAGACCCAGTACTTC; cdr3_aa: CASSRGGETQYF
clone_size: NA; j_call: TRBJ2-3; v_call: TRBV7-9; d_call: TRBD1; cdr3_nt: TGTGCCAGCAGCTTCGTGTGGGACAGGGAGCGGATTAGCACAGATACGCAGTATTTT; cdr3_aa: CASSFVWDRERISTDTQYF
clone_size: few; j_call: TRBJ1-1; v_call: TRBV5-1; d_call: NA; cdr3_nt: TGCGCCAGCAGCTTTGAGGGTCGGGCGCGCACTGAAGCTTTCTTT; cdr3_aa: CASSFEGRARTEAFF
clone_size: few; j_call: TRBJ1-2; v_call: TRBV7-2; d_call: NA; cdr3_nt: TGTGCCAGCAGCTTACGTCCGGAGGGTTACTATGGCTACACCTTC; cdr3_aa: CASSLRPEGYYGYTF
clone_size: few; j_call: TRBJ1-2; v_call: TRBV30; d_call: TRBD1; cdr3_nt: TGTGCCTGGAGTGGGACAGGGGTCTATGGCTACACCTTC; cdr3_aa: CAWSGTGVYGYTF
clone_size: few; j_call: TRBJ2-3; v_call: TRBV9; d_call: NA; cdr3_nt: TGTGCCAGCAGCGTAAACAGGGAGACAGATACGCAGTATTTT; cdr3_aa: CASSVNRETDTQYF
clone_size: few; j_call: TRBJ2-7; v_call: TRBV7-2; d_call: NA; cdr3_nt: TGTGCCAGCAGCTTAGCGGACACTCCCTCCTACGAGCAGTACTTC; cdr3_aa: CASSLADTPSYEQYF
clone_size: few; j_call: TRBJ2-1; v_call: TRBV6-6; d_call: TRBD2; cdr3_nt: TGTGCCAGCAATCCGACTAGCGGGGGATACAATGAGCAGTTCTTC; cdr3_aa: CASNPTSGGYNEQFF
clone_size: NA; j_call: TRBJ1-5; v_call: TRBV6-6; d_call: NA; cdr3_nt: TGTGCCAGCACCATGGGAGTATCTAGCAATCAGCCCCAGCATTTT; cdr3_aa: CASTMGVSSNQPQHF
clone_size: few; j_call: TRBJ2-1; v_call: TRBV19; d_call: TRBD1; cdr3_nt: TGTGCCAGTAGGGGGACAGGGTCGCATGAGCAGTTCTTC; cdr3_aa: CASRGTGSHEQFF